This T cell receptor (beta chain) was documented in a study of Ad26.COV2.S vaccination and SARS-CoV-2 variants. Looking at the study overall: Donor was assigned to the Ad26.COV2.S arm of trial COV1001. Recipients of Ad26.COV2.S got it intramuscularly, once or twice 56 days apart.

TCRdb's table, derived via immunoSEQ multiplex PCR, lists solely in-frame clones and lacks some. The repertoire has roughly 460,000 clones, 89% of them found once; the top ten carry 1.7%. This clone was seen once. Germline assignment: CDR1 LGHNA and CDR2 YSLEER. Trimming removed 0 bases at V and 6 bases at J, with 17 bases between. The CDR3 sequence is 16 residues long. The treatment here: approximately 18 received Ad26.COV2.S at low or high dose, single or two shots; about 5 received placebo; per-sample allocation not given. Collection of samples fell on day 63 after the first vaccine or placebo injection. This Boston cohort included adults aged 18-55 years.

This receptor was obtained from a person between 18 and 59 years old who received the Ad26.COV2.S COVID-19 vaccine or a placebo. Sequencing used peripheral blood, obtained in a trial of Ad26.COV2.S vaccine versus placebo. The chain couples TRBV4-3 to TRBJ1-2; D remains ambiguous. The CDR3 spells CASSQDRERDGHGYTF. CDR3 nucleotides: TGCGCCAGCAGCCAAGATAGAGAGCGGGATGGGCATGGCTACACCTTC.